This TCR beta chain was sequenced in a study of T cells after yellow fever vaccination. Study-wide results and limits: Once the booster was given, most primary-vaccination clones reappeared, at 95% to 97% for CD4 and roughly 86% for CD8.

TCRdb recomputed calls from the 5' RACE reads with MiXCR, one row per CDR3 protein. The profile shows about 260,000 distinct CDR3 sequences, around 4.9% of them singletons. As concerns this clonotype: The antigen is unknown.

The receptor was isolated from a man aged 18 to 30 who received the YFV17D yellow fever vaccine. Material: CD4+ T cells sorted from PBMCs, obtained on the day of the yellow fever booster vaccination.

CDR3 in DNA: TGCAGCGTTGAGAGGCAGGGAAATGGCTACACCTTC. Protein: CSVERQGNGYTF. The rearrangement uses TRBV29-1 and TRBJ1-2, with a tentative D call TRBD1 (5 bases). The CDR3 is 12 amino acids. The germline V and J ends were trimmed by 3 bases and 6 bases, with 11 bases remaining between them. Germline CDR1 and CDR2: SQVTM and ANQGSEA.